The rows below give T cell receptor beta chains drawn from one sample of a study of shared clonotypes between healthy human individuals. The method was immunoSEQ multiplex PCR; TCRdb's version includes in-frame clones alone and lacks a portion of them. The table lists about 1,800,000 clones, just under 95% of them singletons, with roughly 1% in the top ten. The specimen sequenced was naive CD8+ T cells sorted from blood. These receptors all stem from a man in his late teens or twenties in good health. The CDR3 runs from the conserved cysteine through the conserved F or W. D genes are given only for firm matches. Clone size is given for some rows only: seen once, a few or many times, or a class if the clone is expanded.

d_gene	abundance	v_gene	j_gene	CDR3aa	CDR3nt
TRBD2	.	TRBV5-4	TRBJ2-1	CASSLAGVAGGPSEQFF	TGTGCCAGCAGCTTGGCGGGTGTCGCGGGAGGGCCGAGCGAGCAGTTCTTC
.	.	TRBV10-3	TRBJ2-7	CAISLDPSYEQYF	TGTGCCATCAGCCTTGACCCATCCTACGAGCAGTACTTC
.	.	TRBV5-6	TRBJ2-7	CASSSAVGAVGQYF	TGTGCCAGCAGCTCCGCCGTTGGGGCCGTGGGGCAGTACTTC
.	.	TRBV14	TRBJ1-2	CATQGQGGYTF	TGTGCCACCCAGGGGCAGGGGGGCTACACCTTC
.	few	TRBV7-8	TRBJ1-2	CASSPGYGYTF	TGTGCCAGCAGCCCAGGGTACGGCTACACCTTC
.	few	TRBV19	TRBJ1-3	CASSVSTASGNTIYF	TGTGCCAGTAGTGTTTCGACAGCGTCTGGAAACACCATATATTTT
TRBD1	few	TRBV19	TRBJ1-2	CASRENRDRGGYTF	TGTGCCAGTAGGGAGAACCGGGACAGAGGGGGCTACACCTTC
TRBD1	.	TRBV14	TRBJ2-7	CASSHLSGDRAEQYF	TGTGCCAGCAGCCACTTAAGTGGGGACAGGGCCGAGCAGTACTTC
.	.	TRBV6-1	TRBJ1-1	CASSEVTGTEAFF	TGTGCCAGCAGTGAGGTGACGGGCACTGAAGCTTTCTTT
.	.	TRBV4-1	TRBJ1-6	CASSQAPALDSPLHF	TGCGCCAGCAGCCAAGCGCCAGCGCTGGATTCACCCCTCCACTTT
TRBD2	.	TRBV7-2	TRBJ2-1	CASSPGLAGTYNEQFF	TGTGCCAGCAGCCCGGGACTAGCGGGGACGTACAATGAGCAGTTCTTC
.	.	TRBV4-1	TRBJ1-6	CASSQLGASSPLHF	TGCGCCAGCAGCCAATTAGGGGCAAGTTCACCCCTCCACTTT
.	once	TRBV19	TRBJ1-1	CASGEEAAGGDTEAFF	TGTGCCAGTGGAGAGGAGGCAGCGGGTGGGGACACTGAAGCTTTCTTT
.	.	TRBV27	TRBJ2-5	CASSLSIDEETQYF	TGTGCCAGCAGTTTATCGATAGATGAGGAGACCCAGTACTTC
TRBD1	.	TRBV2	TRBJ1-2	CASTGGEGTGDYGYTF	TGTGCCAGCACCGGGGGTGAGGGGACAGGGGACTATGGCTACACCTTC
.	.	TRBV25-1	TRBJ2-3	CASSDTGLTDTQYF	TGTGCCAGCAGTGATACGGGGCTCACAGATACGCAGTATTTT
.	.	TRBV11-2	TRBJ2-5	CASSLWGAPETQYF	TGTGCCAGCAGCTTATGGGGGGCCCCAGAGACCCAGTACTTC
.	once	TRBV6-4	TRBJ2-7	CASSDWPQSSYEQYF	TGTGCCAGCAGTGACTGGCCACAGAGCTCCTACGAGCAGTACTTC
TRBD1	.	TRBV27	TRBJ2-7	CASSRQGDRAHEQYF	TGTGCCAGCAGTCGTCAGGGGGACAGGGCCCACGAGCAGTACTTC
TRBD1	.	TRBV4-3	TRBJ2-7	CASSQDRGGEDLFYEQYF	TGCGCCAGCAGCCAAGATCGAGGGGGCGAGGACCTATTCTACGAGCAGTACTTC
.	.	TRBV10-3	TRBJ2-5	CAISEERNLQETQYF	TGTGCCATCAGTGAGGAGAGGAACCTCCAAGAGACCCAGTACTTC
.	once	TRBV23-1	TRBJ2-7	CASSLAVLRAAQYF	TGCGCCAGCAGCTTGGCAGTACTCAGGGCCGCGCAGTACTTC
TRBD1	.	TRBV5-6	TRBJ1-1	CASSGTGPVTEAFF	TGTGCCAGCAGCGGGACAGGGCCTGTTACTGAAGCTTTCTTT
.	.	TRBV4-1	TRBJ2-1	CASSVHRADNEQFF	TGCGCCAGCAGCGTCCACCGGGCAGACAATGAGCAGTTCTTC
TRBD2	.	TRBV15	TRBJ2-5	CATSYGGGTETQYF	TGTGCCACCAGCTACGGGGGGGGAACGGAGACCCAGTACTTC
.	.	TRBV27	TRBJ2-7	CASSFRGYEQYF	TGTGCCAGCAGTTTCAGGGGATACGAGCAGTACTTC
TRBD2	.	TRBV7-6	TRBJ2-2	CASSPRLAGNTGELFF	TGTGCCAGCAGCCCACGACTAGCGGGGAACACCGGGGAGCTGTTTTTT
.	.	TRBV7-9	TRBJ2-5	CASSALSGREETQYF	TGTGCCAGCAGCGCCTTGTCGGGCAGGGAGGAGACCCAGTACTTC
TRBD1	.	TRBV7-3	TRBJ1-1	CASSSGTGNGAFF	TGTGCCAGCAGCTCCGGGACAGGGAACGGAGCTTTCTTT
TRBD1	.	TRBV5-4	TRBJ1-3	CASSSVGQGLHSGNTIYF	TGTGCCAGCAGCTCCGTGGGACAGGGCCTACACTCTGGAAACACCATATATTTT
.	.	TRBV27	TRBJ2-3	CASSPLAYTDTQYF	TGTGCCAGCAGTCCCCTAGCGTACACAGATACGCAGTATTTT
.	.	TRBV19	TRBJ2-1	CASSIVAGNQFF	TGTGCCAGTAGTATAGTGGCCGGGAACCAGTTCTTC
TRBD1	.	TRBV5-6	TRBJ2-7	CASSYGTGVYEQYF	TGTGCCAGCAGCTACGGGACAGGGGTCTACGAGCAGTACTTC
.	.	TRBV28	TRBJ1-1	CASSYPYGDGNTEAFF	TGTGCCAGCAGCTACCCGTACGGGGATGGTAACACTGAAGCTTTCTTT
TRBD2	.	TRBV7-2	TRBJ2-3	CASSPAGVPTDTQYF	TGTGCCAGCAGCCCAGCGGGAGTACCCACAGATACGCAGTATTTT
TRBD1	.	TRBV14	TRBJ2-1	CASSRQGNNEQFF	TGTGCCAGCAGCCGACAGGGGAACAATGAGCAGTTCTTC
TRBD1	.	TRBV11-2	TRBJ2-1	CASSLAGQVFYNEQFF	TGTGCCAGCAGCTTAGCGGGACAGGTATTTTACAATGAGCAGTTCTTC
.	.	TRBV15	TRBJ2-1	CATSRGTALSTYNEQFF	TGTGCCACCAGCAGAGGGACGGCTTTATCCACCTACAATGAGCAGTTCTTC
.	.	TRBV6-1	TRBJ1-1	CATKQGSTEAFF	TGTGCCACCAAACAGGGAAGCACTGAAGCTTTCTTT
.	.	TRBV12-5	TRBJ2-7	CASAHPDYSYEQYF	TGTGCTAGTGCCCACCCGGACTACTCCTACGAGCAGTACTTC
.	.	TRBV27	TRBJ1-1	CASSFSENTEAFF	TGTGCCAGCAGTTTCTCCGAAAACACTGAAGCTTTCTTT
TRBD2	.	TRBV7-2	TRBJ2-3	CASSLVVAGGPDPNTQYF	TGTGCCAGCAGCTTAGTAGTAGCGGGGGGGCCGGATCCCAATACGCAGTATTTT
.	.	TRBV5-1	TRBJ2-3	CASSLGTYTDTQYF	TGCGCCAGCAGCTTGGGGACTTACACAGATACGCAGTATTTT
.	.	TRBV7-8	TRBJ2-1	CASTEVNEQFF	TGTGCCAGCACCGAGGTTAATGAGCAGTTCTTC
TRBD1	once	TRBV19	TRBJ2-1	CASSTTGDSYNEQFF	TGTGCCAGTAGTACAACAGGGGACTCCTACAATGAGCAGTTCTTC
.	.	TRBV7-9	TRBJ1-1	CATVAGSDTEAFF	TGTGCCACCGTTGCAGGGTCGGACACTGAAGCTTTCTTT